This T cell receptor (beta chain) was recorded in a study of PD-1 blockade in classical Hodgkin lymphoma (dated by TCRdb to the early 2020s). The study in broad terms: Nivolumab dosing was 3 mg/kg intravenously every 2 weeks, continuing until either disease progression or unacceptable toxicity. To define a peripheral blood immune signature of response to PD-1 blockade in classical Hodgkin lymphoma, the study combined TCR beta sequencing with CyTOF. Results and caveats for the whole study, not just this receptor: Lower diversity was seen in patients whose nivolumab began less than 1 year after ASCT, and these patients were left out of later analyses so that immune reconstitution would not confound the results. Baseline TCR diversity was reported to be lower in newly diagnosed patients than in healthy donors, and even lower in relapsed/refractory patients. By C4D1, a significant rise was seen in CD4+ TCR diversity but not in CD8+ TCR diversity (p=0.0027 vs p=0.16), and the rise was most apparent among complete responders (p=0.02). Among trial patients, those achieving complete response had baseline diversity similar to that of newly diagnosed patients, while diversity was significantly lower in partial responders and progressors. Only a single clinical trial cohort was studied, and what caused the repertoire differences, possibly disease activity or prior therapy, remained undefined.

The Qiagen DNeasy kit was used to extract genomic DNA both from unsorted PBMCs and from the negatively selected CD4+ and CD8+ fractions. Amplification of TCR beta CDR3 regions was done by immunoSEQ multiplex PCR with primers that anneal to V and J segments. Amplification bias was minimized using a synthetic immune receptor repertoire, and residual bias was removed computationally after sequencing. Concerning the study's data processing: Repertoire diversity was quantified as the Shannon entropy index using custom Python scripts. Unsorted, CD4+ and CD8+ repertoires were analyzed separately, except for combined analyses in which CD4+ and CD8+ sequences were merged in silico. A clone counted as expanded when the clone's frequency after treatment rose at least 2-fold relative to C1D1, and clones undetected at baseline were given a pseudocount of 0.5. Clones with 0 or 1 copy at C1D1 were defined as singleton clones, while clones with 2 or more copies were defined as non-singleton clones. Clones expanded in unsorted samples were assigned a CD4+, CD8+ or unknown annotation through matching of protein sequences in sorted samples from the same patient. Wilcoxon tests on paired samples were used to test changes in diversity from C1D1 to C4D1. TCRdb provides this immuneACCESS table in a form limited to in-frame rearrangements. Some clones are lacking; in checked studies, under half of them reflect an unresolved V gene, and why the rest are absent is not known. That table supplies the V and J calls and clone size; D and trimming were determined from the DNA. The sample has roughly 92,000 clones on record, roughly 92% of them singletons. The ten largest account for approximately 2.8% of the sample.

The CDR3 starts with the cysteine, ends with the phenylalanine, and has 15 residues. The read is trimmed to its CDR3 DNA, 45 bases read in frame from base 1. Trimming costs V 0 bases and J 4 bases, and their ends lie 13 bases apart. Sequences SGDLS (CDR1) and YYNGEE (CDR2) are obtained from the germline V gene. Reading the label with the study, this specimen's time point is: cycle 1 day 1 (C1D1), immediately before nivolumab initiation. Every trial patient had relapsed following autologous stem cell transplantation, and prior brentuximab vedotin exposure was what differed among cohorts A, B and C. The trial cohort included 50 or so patients with relapsed/refractory classical Hodgkin lymphoma, and each patient had a best overall response of complete response, partial response or progressive disease. Single-agent nivolumab was administered to trial patients in the multi-cohort phase II CheckMate 205 trial. An independent review committee assessed best overall response by applying the 2007 International Working Group response criteria. Trial PBMCs were collected immediately before nivolumab initiation (C1D1) and during therapy at cycle 2 day 1 and cycle 4 day 1. Peripheral blood was collected in 8 mL Vacutainer Cell Preparation Tubes, from which PBMCs were isolated by centrifugation and then cryopreserved.

Remarks on this clone: The antigen it binds to is not known. Per-nucleotide qualities are absent, and no much larger clonotype sits a single base away.

The receptor was isolated from a human donor with classical Hodgkin lymphoma. Material: peripheral blood mononuclear cells (PBMCs), obtained at baseline. The chain is assembled from TRBV9 and TRBJ1-2; the D segment could be TRBD1, given 5 matching bases. The bases are TGTGCCAGCAGCGTAGACGGAGGCAGGGTCTATGGCTACACCTTC. It encodes CASSVDGGRVYGYTF.